The 25 T cell receptor beta chains reported below all come from one sample, sequenced in a study of T cells after yellow fever vaccination. Via MiXCR, TCRdb re-called the 5' RACE reads, giving one row per CDR3 protein. The sample lists approximately 550,000 distinct CDR3 sequences, roughly 14% occurring once. Here the sequenced sample was PBMCs, taken on the day of the yellow fever booster vaccination. These receptors originate from a man aged 25-45 years who received the YFV17D yellow fever vaccine.

The CDR3 DNA reads as TGCGCCAGCAGCCCCGTCCTACAGTGGGGATATCGGCGGGGCCAAGAGACCCAGTACTTC. Translating gives CASSPVLQWGYRRGQETQYF. The J gene is TRBJ2-5, the V gene TRBV5-1; D is possibly TRBD2 (6 bases). Trimming left V 4 bases short and J 1 base short, with 29 bases between. Germline-derived CDR1 and CDR2 are SGHRS and YFSETQ. CDR3 length: 20 residues.

A few counts support this clonotype. V and J are TRBV9 and TRBJ2-5; 12 positions match TRBD2. This CDR3 region has 15 residues. The germline V gene has CDR1 SGDLS and CDR2 YYNGEE. The V and J ends lost 3 bases and 5 bases, in that order; junction bases with no gene match: 5. The DNA of the CDR3 is TGTGCCAGCAGCGCACGGACTAGCGGGACGGAGACCCAGTACTTC. Translation gives CASSARTSGTETQYF.

This clonotype showed up just a few times. J is TRBJ1-5 and V is TRBV12-3 or TRBV12-4; no definite D call. There are 12 residues in the CDR3. Trimming took off 3 bases at V and 6 bases at J, with 6 bases between the two ends. The CDR3 DNA follows: TGTGCCAGCAGTTTCTCGGGTCAGCCCCAGCATTTT. It translates to CASSFSGQPQHF.

This clonotype was observed a handful of times. This chain connects TRBV11-2 to TRBJ2-5; perhaps TRBD1 as D (6 bases). Per germline, CDR1 SGHAT and CDR2 FQNNGV. V lost 5 bases and J lost 7, with 17 bases in between. This CDR3 contains 14 residues. CDR3 region: CASSQPVRGGTQYF. The CDR3 DNA sequence: TGTGCCAGCAGCCAACCGGTCCGAGGGGGGACCCAGTACTTC.

This clonotype appeared a few times. The chain has TRBV12-3 or TRBV12-4 and TRBJ2-4; D is possibly TRBD1 (6 bases). The CDR3 sequence is 15 residues long. V gave up 6 bases and J gave up 9 bases, with 21 bases separating them. CDR3 region: CASSYLTGRGGIQYF. In DNA, the CDR3 is TGTGCCAGCAGCTACCTAACAGGGAGAGGGGGCATTCAGTACTTC.

A note on this clonotype: The CDR3 end shows no conserved phenylalanine or tryptophan, and so a read error is likely. The V and J genes are TRBV28 and TRBJ2-5, with TRBD1 identical over 9 bases. J gave up 5 bases and V 4 bases, and 5 bases lay outside the gene matches. Looked up from germline, CDR1 is MDHEN and CDR2 is SYDVKM. The CDR3 has 14 amino acids. This CDR3 reads CASSSTGQGETQYL. In DNA form, the CDR3 reads TGTGCCAGCAGTTCTACAGGACAGGGGGAGACCCAGTACCTC.

This chain uses TRBV29-1 with TRBJ2-1; D may be TRBD1 (5 bases). V was cut by 7 bases and J by 6 bases, with 25 bases left in between. Germline CDR1 and CDR2: SQVTM and ANQGSEA. This CDR3 is built from 16 residues. The CDR3: CSADEPDEGEVNEQFF. CDR3 in DNA: TGCAGCGCCGACGAACCCGACGAAGGGGAAGTCAATGAGCAGTTCTTC.

The chain carries TRBV7-8 and TRBJ2-1; 7 bases fit TRBD1. V dropped 5 bases and J dropped 7; count of bases not matched to a gene: 2. Looked up from germline, CDR1 is SGHVS and CDR2 is FQNEAQ. The CDR3 is 12 amino acids. The CDR3 sequence: CASSADRNEQFF. CDR3 DNA: TGTGCCAGCAGCGCGGACAGGAATGAGCAGTTCTTC. Looking up the rest from reference TRBV7-8 and TRBJ2-1 gives the full variable domain: GAGVSQSPRYKVAKRGQDVALRCDPISGHVSLFWYQQALGQGPEFLTYFQNEAQLDKSGLPSDRFFAERPEGSVSTLKIQRTQQEDSAVYLCASSADRNEQFFGPGTRLTVL.

This clonotype was detected a few times. The chain couples TRBV7-6 to TRBJ2-7; 7 nucleotides line up with TRBD1. The CDR3 totals 13 residues. In germline, CDR1 is SGHVS, CDR2 FNYEAQ. Germline trimming cut 7 bases from V and 2 bases from J; bases unmatched to any gene: 5. CDR3 protein: CASTKTGTYEQYF. In nucleotides, the CDR3 is TGTGCCAGCACCAAGACAGGGACCTACGAGCAGTACTTC.

This clonotype was counted between two and nine times. The chain combines TRBV12-3 or TRBV12-4 with TRBJ1-2; D gene unclear. Trimming removed 2 bases at V and 1 base at J, with 8 bases between. The CDR3 extends over 14 amino acids. The CDR3 coding sequence is TGTGCCAGCAGTTTAATGAGCTTTAACTATGGCTACACCTTC. The encoded protein is CASSLMSFNYGYTF.

The chain recombines TRBV6-1 with TRBJ2-1; D perhaps matches TRBD1 (6 bases). Germline V lookup: CDR1 MNHNS, CDR2 SASEGT. The ends were cut back, 6 bases at V and 8 bases at J, with 20 bases in the middle. The CDR3 is 15 amino acids. CDR3 protein: CASSPTGFQQDEQFF. The CDR3 nucleotides are TGTGCCAGCAGCCCCACAGGGTTTCAGCAGGATGAGCAGTTCTTC.

Only a few counts were recorded for this clonotype. This chain links TRBV7-9 with TRBJ1-4; no definite D call. In germline, CDR1 is SEHNR, CDR2 FQNEAQ (reference sequence). This CDR3 has 12 residues. Trimming removed 1 base from V and 9 bases from J, with 6 bases in between. CDR3 coding DNA: TGTGCCAGCAGCTTAGTAGGGAAAAAACTGTTTTTT. This codes for CASSLVGKKLFF. The full variable domain, rest sourced from reference TRBV7-9 and TRBJ1-4, is DTGVSQNPRHKITKRGQNVTFRCDPISEHNRLYWYRQTLGQGPEFLTYFQNEAQLEKSRLLSDRFSAERPKGSFSTLEIQRTEQGDSAMYLCASSLVGKKLFFGSGTQLSVL.

The rearrangement joins TRBV29-1 to TRBJ2-2; D is ambiguous. Germline V lookup: CDR1 SQVTM, CDR2 ANQGSEA. The CDR3 extends over 12 amino acids. For the CDR3, the DNA is TGCAACCGTCCTTATGTGACCGGGGAGCTGTTTTTT. As protein: CNRPYVTGELFF.

This chain's CDR3 is CASTPDRVGNGYTF. DNA for the CDR3: TGTGCCAGCACCCCCGACAGGGTAGGAAACGGCTACACCTTC. The rearrangement links TRBV7-2 to TRBJ1-2; 7 bases agree with TRBD1. The V gene end was trimmed by 7 bases and the J gene end by 8 bases; junction bases not matched to a gene: 13. CDR3 size: 14 residues. CDR1 is SGHTA, CDR2 FQGNSA, per germline.

This chain links TRBV5-1 with TRBJ2-3; 9 bases fit TRBD2. Germline CDR1 SGHRS, CDR2 YFSETQ. The V and J ends lost 4 bases and 1 base, in that order; junction bases with no gene match: 7. The CDR3 loop spans 16 amino acids. The chain's CDR3 is CASSPDIAGGTDTQYF. CDR3 bases: TGCGCCAGCAGCCCCGACATAGCGGGGGGCACAGATACGCAGTATTTT.

This clonotype was found a few times. The rearrangement uses TRBV3-1 and TRBJ1-2, with D maybe TRBD1 (5 bases). Germline loops: CDR1 LGHDT, CDR2 YNNKEL (reference sequence). V shed 3 bases and J shed 3 bases, with 8 bases lying between them. The CDR3 is 13 amino acids. CDR3 bases: TGTGCCAGCAGCCAGACAGCAGACTATGGCTACACCTTC. Translation: CASSQTADYGYTF. The full variable domain, its missing parts supplied by reference TRBV3-1 and TRBJ1-2, is DTAVSQTPKYLVTQMGNDKSIKCEQNLGHDTMYWYKQDSKKFLKIMFSYNNKELIINETVPNRFSPKSPDKAHLNLHINSLELGDSAVYFCASSQTADYGYTFGSGTRLTVV.

This clonotype was recorded a few times. The V call is TRBV7-2, the J call TRBJ2-5, with a tentative D call TRBD2 (5 bases). Germline V gene lookup returns CDR1 SGHTA and CDR2 FQGNSA. The CDR3 is made up of 15 amino acids. V lost 1 base, J lost 5 bases, and 14 bases lay in between. This chain's CDR3 is CASSLGRGLPETQYF. In DNA, the CDR3 is TGTGCCAGCAGCTTAGGCCGGGGATTGCCCGAGACCCAGTACTTC. Full variable domain (rest looked up from reference TRBV7-2 and TRBJ2-5): GAGVSQSPSNKVTEKGKDVELRCDPISGHTALYWYRQSLGQGLEFLIYFQGNSAPDKSGLPSDRFSAERTGGSVSTLTIQRTQQEDSAVYLCASSLGRGLPETQYFGPGTRLLVL.

The chain joins TRBV13 to TRBJ1-1, with TRBD1 as a possible D gene (5 bases). Trimming stripped 1 base from V and 5 bases from J, with 8 bases between. In germline, CDR1 is PRHDT, CDR2 FYEKMQ (reference sequence). The CDR3 is made up of 13 amino acids. In DNA form, the CDR3 reads TGTGCCAGCAGCTTAGACCCAGGGACTGAAGCTTTCTTT. Its translation is CASSLDPGTEAFF.

The genes are TRBV7-8 and TRBJ1-1, with D unclear. The germline V gene has CDR1 SGHVS and CDR2 FQNEAQ. V was cut by 5 bases and J by 5 bases, with 15 bases left in between. The CDR3 runs to 14 residues. CDR3 residues: CASSLHQAGTEAFF. The CDR3 coding sequence is TGTGCCAGCAGCCTCCACCAGGCGGGGACTGAAGCTTTCTTT.

This rearrangement joins TRBV7-9 to TRBJ2-5, with TRBD2 matching over 11 bases. The germline CDR1 and CDR2 sequences are SEHNR and FQNEAQ (reference sequence). Germline trimming cut 0 bases from V and 5 bases from J; bases unmatched to any gene: 5. The CDR3 is 16 amino acids. Here the CDR3 DNA reads TGTGCCAGCAGCTTAGCACTAGCGGGAGCTATGGAGACCCAGTACTTC. It codes for CASSLALAGAMETQYF. Full variable domain (missing parts from reference TRBV7-9 and TRBJ2-5): DTGVSQNPRHKITKRGQNVTFRCDPISEHNRLYWYRQTLGQGPEFLTYFQNEAQLEKSRLLSDRFSAERPKGSFSTLEIQRTEQGDSAMYLCASSLALAGAMETQYFGPGTRLLVL.

J is TRBJ1-1 and V is TRBV18; D call uncertain. CDR3 length: 14 amino acids. The germline V gene encodes CDR1 KGHSH and CDR2 LQKENI. V shed 2 bases and J shed 0 bases, with 7 bases lying between them. This CDR3 is CASSPGIVNTEAFF. The CDR3 DNA is TGTGCCAGCTCACCAGGTATCGTGAACACTGAAGCTTTCTTT.

The chain combines TRBV4-3 with TRBJ1-6, with 11 bases identical to TRBD1. Trimming cost V 0 bases and J 8 bases; bases outside gene matches: 6. CDR1 and CDR2 (germline): LGHNA, YSLEER. This CDR3 is 17 amino acids long. The CDR3 DNA sequence: TGCGCCAGCAGCCAAGATTGGGACAGGGGGAACGATTCACCCCTCCACTTT. Translated: CASSQDWDRGNDSPLHF.

The chain uses TRBV28 and TRBJ2-7; D is unresolved. CDR1 is MDHEN and CDR2 is SYDVKM in the germline V gene. Trimming left V 7 bases short and J 2 bases short, with 6 bases between. This CDR3 is built from 11 residues. Here the CDR3 reads CASIGAYEQYF. CDR3 DNA: TGTGCCAGCATTGGGGCCTACGAGCAGTACTTC.

CDR3 sequence (DNA): TGCGCCAGCAGCCCCAACGTTGCCGGGGGGGGGACCGGGGAGCTGTTTTTT. Translation: CASSPNVAGGGTGELFF. J is TRBJ2-2 and V is TRBV4-3; 8 nucleotides agree with TRBD2. Germline CDR1 LGHNA, CDR2 YSLEER. Germline trimming cut 4 bases from V and 5 bases from J; bases unmatched to any gene: 12. The CDR3 totals 17 residues.

This clonotype was observed a handful of times. The V and J genes are TRBV29-1 and TRBJ2-2; TRBD1 might be the D (6 bases). Trimming removed 6 bases at V and 0 bases at J, with 11 bases between. Germline V gives CDR1 SQVTM, CDR2 ANQGSEA. There are 14 residues in the CDR3. The CDR3 DNA reads as TGCAGCGTCCTGGACAGTTCGAACACCGGGGAGCTGTTTTTT. It yields the protein CSVLDSSNTGELFF.